Sequencing of this TCR beta chain was carried out in a study of T-cell memory formation after mild COVID-19. General study points: Detection of some responders pre-infection suggested pre-existing cross-reactive memory T cells participated. Among clones contracting day 15 to 85, CD4/CD8 was balanced, whereas later expanders leaned CD4+.

This clonotype was seen repeatedly, ten times or more. Its antigen is not identified. TCRdb used MiXCR to reprocess the 5' RACE reads, holding one entry per CDR3 protein. The sample has over 70,000 distinct CDR3 sequences, more than 13% seen once. CDR1 MGHRA and CDR2 YSYEKL come from the germline V gene. This CDR3 has 14 amino acids. The V end was cut by 1 base, the J end by 6 bases, with 12 bases between. The receptor was derived from a man between 18 and 35 years old who had mild COVID-19 (a few samples of this study predate the infection). Cell type and time point are not known. Source material: PBMCs or a T cell subset sorted from them (not recorded which). This chain uses TRBV4-1 with TRBJ1-2; TRBD1 might be the D (5 bases). CDR3 sequence (DNA): TGCGCCAGCAGCCAAGGGTTGGGGGGAAATGGCTACACCTTC. Amino acid sequence: CASSQGLGGNGYTF.